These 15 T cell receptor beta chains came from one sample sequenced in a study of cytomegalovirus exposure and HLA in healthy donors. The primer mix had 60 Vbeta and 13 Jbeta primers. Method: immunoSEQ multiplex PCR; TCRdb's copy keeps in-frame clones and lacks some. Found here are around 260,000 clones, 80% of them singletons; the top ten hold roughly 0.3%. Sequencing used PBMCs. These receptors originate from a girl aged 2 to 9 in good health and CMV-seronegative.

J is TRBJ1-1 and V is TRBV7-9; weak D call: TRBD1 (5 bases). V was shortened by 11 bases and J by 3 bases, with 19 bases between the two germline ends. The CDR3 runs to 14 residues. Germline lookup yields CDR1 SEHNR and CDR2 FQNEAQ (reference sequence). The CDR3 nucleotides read TGTGCCGGAGCCTCTGGACACCAATACACTGAAGCTTTCTTT. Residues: CAGASGHQYTEAFF.

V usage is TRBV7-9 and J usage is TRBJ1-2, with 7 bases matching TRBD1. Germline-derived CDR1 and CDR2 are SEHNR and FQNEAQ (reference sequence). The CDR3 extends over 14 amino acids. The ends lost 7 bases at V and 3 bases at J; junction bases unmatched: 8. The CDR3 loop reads CASTEGAPDYGYTF. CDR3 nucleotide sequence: TGTGCCAGCACCGAGGGGGCACCGGACTATGGCTACACCTTC.

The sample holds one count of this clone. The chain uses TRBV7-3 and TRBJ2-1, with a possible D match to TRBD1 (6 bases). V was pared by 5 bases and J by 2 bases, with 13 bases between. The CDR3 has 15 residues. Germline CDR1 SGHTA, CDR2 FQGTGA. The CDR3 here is CASSATGATYNEQFF. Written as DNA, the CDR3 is TGTGCCAGCAGCGCGACAGGAGCGACCTACAATGAGCAGTTCTTC.

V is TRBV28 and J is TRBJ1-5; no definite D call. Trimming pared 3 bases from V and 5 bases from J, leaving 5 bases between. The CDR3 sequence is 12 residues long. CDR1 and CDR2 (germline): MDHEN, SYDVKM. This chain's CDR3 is CASSFLDQPQHF. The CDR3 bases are TGTGCCAGCAGTTTCCTAGATCAGCCCCAGCATTTT. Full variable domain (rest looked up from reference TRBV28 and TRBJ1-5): DVKVTQSSRYLVKRTGEKVFLECVQDMDHENMFWYRQDPGLGLRLIYFSYDVKMKEKGDIPEGYSVSREKKERFSLILESASTNQTSMYLCASSFLDQPQHFGDGTRLSIL.

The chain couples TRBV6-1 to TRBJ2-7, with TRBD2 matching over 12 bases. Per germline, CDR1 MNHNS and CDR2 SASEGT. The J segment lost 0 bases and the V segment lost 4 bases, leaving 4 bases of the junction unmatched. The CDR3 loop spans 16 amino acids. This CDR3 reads CASSVRTSGASYEQYF. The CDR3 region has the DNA TGTGCCAGCAGTGTCCGGACTAGCGGGGCCTCCTACGAGCAGTACTTC.

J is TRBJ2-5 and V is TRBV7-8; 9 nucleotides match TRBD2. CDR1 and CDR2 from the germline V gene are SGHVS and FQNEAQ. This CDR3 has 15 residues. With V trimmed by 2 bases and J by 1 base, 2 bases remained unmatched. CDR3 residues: CASSLMRGGQETQYF. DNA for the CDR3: TGTGCCAGCAGCTTAATGCGGGGGGGCCAAGAGACCCAGTACTTC.

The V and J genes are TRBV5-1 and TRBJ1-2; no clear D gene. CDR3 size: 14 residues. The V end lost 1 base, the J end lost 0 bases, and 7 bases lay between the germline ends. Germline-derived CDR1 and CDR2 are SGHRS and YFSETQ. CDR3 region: CASSLSAANYGYTF. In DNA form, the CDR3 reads TGCGCCAGCAGCTTGTCCGCGGCTAACTATGGCTACACCTTC.

For the CDR3, the DNA is TGTGCCTGGAGAGACAGGGGACCCTACGAGCAGTACTTC. Protein sequence: CAWRDRGPYEQYF. The rearrangement uses TRBV30 and TRBJ2-7, with 8 positions matching TRBD1. The CDR3 has 13 amino acids. After removal of 3 bases from V and 2 bases from J, the junction contained 3 bases not matched to a gene. Germline CDR1 and CDR2: GTSNPN and SVGIG (reference sequence). Based on the CDR3 plus reference TRBV30 and TRBJ2-7, the full variable domain is SQTIHQWPATLVQPVGSPLSLECTVEGTSNPNLYWYRQAAGRGLQLLFYSVGIGQISSEVPQNLSASRPQDRQFILSSKKLLLSDSGFYLCAWRDRGPYEQYFGPGTRLTVT.

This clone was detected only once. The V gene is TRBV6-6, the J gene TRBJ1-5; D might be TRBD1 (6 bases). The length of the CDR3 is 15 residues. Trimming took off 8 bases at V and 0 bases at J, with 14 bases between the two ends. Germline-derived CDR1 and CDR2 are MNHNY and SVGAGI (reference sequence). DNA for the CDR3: TGTGCCAGCGCTCTAGGGGGTTATAGCAATCAGCCCCAGCATTTT. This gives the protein CASALGGYSNQPQHF.

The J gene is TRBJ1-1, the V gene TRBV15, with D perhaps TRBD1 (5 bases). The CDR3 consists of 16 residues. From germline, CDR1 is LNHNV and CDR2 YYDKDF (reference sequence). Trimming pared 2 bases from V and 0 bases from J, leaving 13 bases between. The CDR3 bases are TGTGCCACCAGCAGACCTGGGGGGTACATGAACACTGAAGCTTTCTTT. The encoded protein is CATSRPGGYMNTEAFF.

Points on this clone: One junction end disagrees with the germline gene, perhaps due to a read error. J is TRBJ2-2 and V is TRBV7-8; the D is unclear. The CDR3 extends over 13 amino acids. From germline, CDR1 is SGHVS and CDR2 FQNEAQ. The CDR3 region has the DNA TGTGCCAGCAGCACTTACAACAGCGGGGAGCTGTTTTTT. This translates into CASSTYNSGELFF.

CDR3 sequence: CASTPGLLNEQFF. For the CDR3, the DNA is TGTGCCAGCACCCCCGGACTACTCAATGAGCAGTTCTTC. The chain is built from TRBV28 and TRBJ2-1, with D possibly being TRBD2 (6 bases). The CDR3 contains 13 residues. The germline V gene has CDR1 MDHEN and CDR2 SYDVKM. Trimming cost V 7 bases and J 6 bases, with 13 bases left between them.

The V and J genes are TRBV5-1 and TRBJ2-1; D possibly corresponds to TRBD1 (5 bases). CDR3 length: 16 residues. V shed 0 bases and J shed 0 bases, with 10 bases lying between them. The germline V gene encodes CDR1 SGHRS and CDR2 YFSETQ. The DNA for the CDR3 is TGCGCCAGCAGCTTGGGTACAGGCAGCTCCTACAATGAGCAGTTCTTC. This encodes CASSLGTGSSYNEQFF.

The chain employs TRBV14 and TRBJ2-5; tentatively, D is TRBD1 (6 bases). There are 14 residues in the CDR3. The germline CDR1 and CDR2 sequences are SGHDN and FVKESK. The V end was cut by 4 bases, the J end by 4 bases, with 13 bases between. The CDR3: CASSLRQAGETQYF. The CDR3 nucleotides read TGTGCCAGCAGCCTTAGACAGGCTGGAGAGACCCAGTACTTC. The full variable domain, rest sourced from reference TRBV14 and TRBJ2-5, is EAGVTQFPSHSVIEKGQTVTLRCDPISGHDNLYWYRRVMGKEIKFLLHFVKESKQDESGMPNNRFLAERTGGTYSTLKVQPAELEDSGVYFCASSLRQAGETQYFGPGTRLLVL.

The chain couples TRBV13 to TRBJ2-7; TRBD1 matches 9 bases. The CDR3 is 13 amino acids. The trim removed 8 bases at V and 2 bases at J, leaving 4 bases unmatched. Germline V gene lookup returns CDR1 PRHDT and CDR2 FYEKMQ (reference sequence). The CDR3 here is CASRGQGPYEQYF. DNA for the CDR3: TGTGCCAGCCGGGGACAGGGTCCCTACGAGCAGTACTTC.